The 29 T cell receptor beta chains listed next were all sequenced from one sample in a study of blood T cell repertoires in COVID-19. Sequenced by immunoSEQ multiplex PCR; TCRdb stores in-frame clones only, minus some. Altogether under 45,000 clones are present, 80% to 90% being singletons, with the ten largest covering around 8.3%. Material: peripheral blood. Receptor source: a man aged 55 to 70 with active COVID-19.

V usage is TRBV3-1 (or the pseudogene TRBV3-2) and J usage is TRBJ2-7; maybe TRBD1 (6 bases). V lost 1 base and J lost 6, with 16 bases in between. This CDR3 spans 15 amino acids. Germline CDR1 is LGHDT and CDR2 is YNNKEL (reference sequence). The CDR3 DNA follows: TGTGCCAGCAGCCAAGGTTGGGGGCAATGGTTCGAGCAGTACTTC. This gives the protein CASSQGWGQWFEQYF.

As concerns this clone: Relative to the germline gene, one junction end is altered; a read error may explain this. This CDR3 is CASSSGQAKTGELFF. CDR3 coding DNA: TGTGCCAGCAGTTCGGGACAGGCGAAGACCGGGGAGCTGTTTTTT. The chain has TRBV28 and TRBJ2-2, with 8 bases matching TRBD1. The CDR3 is 15 amino acids. Germline values: CDR1 MDHEN, CDR2 SYDVKM.

The rearrangement joins TRBV11-2 to TRBJ2-1; possibly TRBD2 for D (6 bases). The CDR3 runs 15 residues. The germline CDR1 and CDR2 sequences are SGHAT and FQNNGV. V was trimmed by 2 bases and J by 0 bases, leaving 8 bases between them. CDR3 nucleotides: TGTGCCAGCAGCTTAAGGGACTCCTCCTACAATGAGCAGTTCTTC. As protein: CASSLRDSSYNEQFF.

In its sample, this clone was seen once. The rearrangement joins TRBV6-2 or TRBV6-3 to TRBJ2-1; 12 nucleotides match TRBD2. Germline V gene lookup returns CDR1 MNHEY and CDR2 SVGEGT. The CDR3 is 19 amino acids. V lost 2 bases and J lost 1; bases outside the gene matches: 9. CDR3 DNA: TGTGCCAGCAGTTACCCGACTAGCGGGAGTGTGCGTTCCTACAATGAGCAGTTCTTC. It codes for CASSYPTSGSVRSYNEQFF.

The chain recombines TRBV13 with TRBJ2-1; 9 bases align to TRBD1. V shed 5 bases and J 3 bases; nucleotides not matched to a gene: 8. The germline gives CDR1 PRHDT, CDR2 FYEKMQ (reference sequence). The CDR3 has 16 amino acids. The CDR3 DNA reads as TGTGCCAGCAGCCCAACCGGGACAGGGAACTACAATGAGCAGTTCTTC. Encoded protein: CASSPTGTGNYNEQFF.

CDR3 DNA sequence: TGTGCCAGCAGCTTAGCTGGACAGTCTCAAAAAGGGCAGTTCTTC. This gives the protein CASSLAGQSQKGQFF. This sequence joins TRBV7-9 and TRBJ2-1, with D maybe TRBD1 (6 bases). The CDR3 covers 15 residues. Trimming pared 0 bases from V and 12 bases from J, leaving 18 bases between. Germline values: CDR1 SEHNR, CDR2 FQNEAQ (reference sequence).

Details on this clone: Different DNA sequences within this sample yield the same CDR3. The gene calls are TRBV9 and TRBJ2-3; D is perhaps TRBD2 (5 bases). This CDR3 has 14 amino acids. Trimming removed 2 bases at V and 0 bases at J, with 7 bases between. Per the germline V gene, CDR1 is SGDLS and CDR2 is YYNGEE. CDR3 loop: CASSVGGSTDTQYF. The CDR3 DNA reads as TGTGCCAGCAGCGTGGGCGGGAGCACAGATACGCAGTATTTT.

This chain uses TRBV6-5 with TRBJ2-7; 7 bases are shared with TRBD2. Germline V lookup: CDR1 MNHEY, CDR2 SVGAGI. The CDR3 sequence is 15 residues long. The junction had 10 bases not matched to a gene; V was cut back by 7 bases and J by 1 base. The CDR3 region has the DNA TGTGCCAGCACCGAAACTAGCGATATATCCTACGAGCAGTACTTC. Its translation: CASTETSDISYEQYF.

The table lists this clone with a count of one. This chain uses TRBV7-2 with TRBJ2-2; tentatively, D is TRBD2 (5 bases). V lost 6 bases, J lost 1 base, and 9 bases lay in between. CDR1 and CDR2 (germline): SGHTA, FQGNSA. The CDR3 is made up of 14 amino acids. CDR3 DNA sequence: TGTGCCAGCAGGGAGGCAGGGAACACCGGGGAGCTGTTTTTT. Protein product: CASREAGNTGELFF. The full variable domain, completed using reference TRBV7-2 and TRBJ2-2, is GAGVSQSPSNKVTEKGKDVELRCDPISGHTALYWYRQSLGQGLEFLIYFQGNSAPDKSGLPSDRFSAERTGGSVSTLTIQRTQQEDSAVYLCASREAGNTGELFFGEGSRLTVL.

This clone is a singleton in its sample. The V call is TRBV7-8, the J call TRBJ1-1; D is uncertain. Deletions cut 4 bases from V and 0 bases from J, with 15 bases between. There are 16 residues in the CDR3. CDR1 is SGHVS and CDR2 is FQNEAQ in the germline V gene. The CDR3 nucleotides are TGTGCCAGCAGCTCCGGAGGAAAGGGTATGAACACTGAAGCTTTCTTT. This gives the protein CASSSGGKGMNTEAFF.

The chain links TRBV10-3 to TRBJ2-1; 8 bases are shared with TRBD2. V lost 2 bases, J lost 8 bases, and 5 bases stayed unmatched. The CDR3 extends over 14 amino acids. Germline V gene lookup returns CDR1 ENHRY and CDR2 SYGVKD. CDR3 sequence reads: CAISEGREVDEQFF. CDR3 DNA sequence: TGTGCCATCAGTGAGGGGCGGGAGGTCGATGAGCAGTTCTTC.

V is TRBV30 and J is TRBJ2-3; 7 bases map to TRBD2. CDR3 size: 15 residues. Trimming at V came to 0 bases and at J to 0 bases, leaving 3 bases not matched to a gene. Germline V CDR1 and CDR2: GTSNPN, SVGIG (reference sequence). For the CDR3, the DNA is TGTGCCTGGAGTGTGGGGGGGTCTAGCACAGATACGCAGTATTTT. Translating it yields CAWSVGGSSTDTQYF. The full variable domain, its missing parts supplied by reference TRBV30 and TRBJ2-3, is SQTIHQWPATLVQPVGSPLSLECTVEGTSNPNLYWYRQAAGRGLQLLFYSVGIGQISSEVPQNLSASRPQDRQFILSSKKLLLSDSGFYLCAWSVGGSSTDTQYFGPGTRLTVL.

The genes are TRBV6-5 and TRBJ2-3; D perhaps matches TRBD2 (6 bases). The CDR3 runs to 12 residues. The germline gives CDR1 MNHEY, CDR2 SVGAGI. V was trimmed by 5 bases and J by 5 bases, leaving 8 bases between them. For the CDR3, the DNA is TGTGCCAGCAGTCAGGGAGGAGATACGCAGTATTTT. It codes for CASSQGGDTQYF.

This clone was detected a few times. In DNA, the CDR3 is TGTGCCAGCAGCACGCATAGGCTAGCGGGAGGAATCCAAGAGACCCAGTACTTC. Its translation: CASSTHRLAGGIQETQYF. The chain combines TRBV5-4 with TRBJ2-5, with TRBD2 identical over 11 bases. The CDR3 extends over 18 amino acids. Germline V lookup: CDR1 SGHNT, CDR2 YYREEE (reference sequence). The V gene end was trimmed by 4 bases and the J gene end by 1 base; junction bases not matched to a gene: 12.

The chain combines TRBV27 with TRBJ2-1; a possible D gene is TRBD2 (5 bases). Germline V gene sequence: CDR1 MNHEY, CDR2 SMNVEV (reference sequence). This CDR3 comprises 15 residues. The V end lost 0 bases, the J end lost 8 bases, and 14 bases lay between the germline ends. In DNA, the CDR3 is TGTGCCAGCAGTTTATCGCCGGCATCGAGGGATGAGCAGTTCTTC. This sequence encodes CASSLSPASRDEQFF.

This clone was seen just once. The rearrangement uses TRBV6-5 and TRBJ1-1; D perhaps matches TRBD1 (5 bases). The CDR3 consists of 14 residues. Trimming stripped 0 bases from V and 6 bases from J, with 11 bases between. CDR1 is MNHEY, CDR2 SVGAGI, per germline. The CDR3 DNA follows: TGTGCCAGCAGTTACTCCCCGGAGACAGCTGAAGCTTTCTTT. The encoded protein is CASSYSPETAEAFF.

The J gene is TRBJ2-3, the V gene TRBV28, with 8 positions matching TRBD2. Per germline, CDR1 MDHEN and CDR2 SYDVKM. This CDR3 is 17 amino acids long. Germline trimming cut 6 bases from V and 2 bases from J; bases unmatched to any gene: 13. CDR3 sequence: CASRPWGIAGSTDTQYF. The CDR3 coding sequence is TGTGCCAGCAGGCCCTGGGGCATAGCGGGATCCACAGATACGCAGTATTTT. Looking up the rest from reference TRBV28 and TRBJ2-3 gives the full variable domain: DVKVTQSSRYLVKRTGEKVFLECVQDMDHENMFWYRQDPGLGLRLIYFSYDVKMKEKGDIPEGYSVSREKKERFSLILESASTNQTSMYLCASRPWGIAGSTDTQYFGPGTRLTVL.

The chain couples TRBV9 to TRBJ2-1; tentatively, D is TRBD1 (6 bases). CDR3 size: 14 residues. The V and J ends lost 4 bases and 3 bases respectively, with 11 bases between them. Germline CDR1 SGDLS, CDR2 YYNGEE. The CDR3 loop reads CASSPGTSYNEQFF. The CDR3 nucleotides are TGTGCCAGCAGCCCCGGGACAAGCTACAATGAGCAGTTCTTC.

The gene calls are TRBV28 and TRBJ1-4; 7 bases map to TRBD1. CDR1 and CDR2 from the germline V gene are MDHEN and SYDVKM. The trim removed 6 bases at V and 0 bases at J, leaving 1 base unmatched. This CDR3 is built from 14 residues. In nucleotides, the CDR3 is TGTGCCAGCAGCGGGACAGCAACTAATGAAAAACTGTTTTTT. Its translation: CASSGTATNEKLFF.

This clone was seen only once. The chain has TRBV7-9 and TRBJ2-2, with D perhaps TRBD1 (5 bases). The CDR3 extends over 16 amino acids. Germline CDR1 SEHNR, CDR2 FQNEAQ (reference sequence). V dropped 5 bases and J dropped 6 bases, with 19 bases sitting between them. The CDR3 DNA reads as TGTGCCAGCAGCGAACAGAGACCAGGGCCGGCCGGGGAGCTGTTTTTT. It codes for CASSEQRPGPAGELFF.

The chain has TRBV15 and TRBJ1-2, with 11 nucleotides matching TRBD1. The length of the CDR3 is 15 residues. Germline values: CDR1 LNHNV, CDR2 YYDKDF (reference sequence). The V segment lost 5 bases and the J segment 4 bases; nucleotides outside the gene matches: 6. This CDR3 reads CATSSRTGGIYGYTF. CDR3 in DNA: TGTGCCACCAGCTCCCGGACAGGGGGCATCTATGGCTACACCTTC.

The chain combines TRBV9 with TRBJ2-7, with 8 bases fitting TRBD1. Germline lookup yields CDR1 SGDLS and CDR2 YYNGEE. The CDR3 has 17 residues. Trimming removed 0 bases from V and 2 bases from J; junction bases left unmatched: 10. The CDR3 sequence is CASSVAGTSGGTYEQYF. CDR3 nucleotide sequence: TGTGCCAGCAGCGTAGCAGGGACCTCAGGGGGCACCTACGAGCAGTACTTC.

This chain links TRBV2 with TRBJ2-7; 12 bases map to TRBD1. CDR3 length equals 14 residues. Trimming removed 7 bases from V and 10 bases from J; junction bases left unmatched: 11. Germline V gene data show CDR1 as SNHLY and CDR2 as FYNNEI. CDR3 amino acids: CASNGGQGAYFQYF. The CDR3 nucleotides are TGTGCCAGCAACGGGGGACAGGGGGCGTATTTTCAGTACTTC.

The rearrangement joins TRBV30 to TRBJ1-4, with 7 bases fitting TRBD1. Germline CDR1 is GTSNPN and CDR2 is SVGIG (reference sequence). The CDR3 sequence is 14 residues long. With V trimmed by 1 base and J by 4 bases, 3 bases remained unmatched. CDR3 nucleotide sequence: TGTGCCTGGAGTGGGACAGGACTTAATGAAAAACTGTTTTTT. Protein: CAWSGTGLNEKLFF.

This chain links TRBV19 with TRBJ1-1, with D tentatively TRBD1 (6 bases). CDR3 length equals 15 residues. From germline, CDR1 is LNHDA and CDR2 SQIVND (reference sequence). V lost 0 bases, J lost 4 bases, and 12 bases lay in between. The chain's CDR3 is CASSIDRLGGTEAFF. The CDR3 nucleotides read TGTGCCAGTAGTATAGATCGGCTAGGGGGCACTGAAGCTTTCTTT.

The chain is built from TRBV11-2 and TRBJ2-1, with 10 bases fitting TRBD2. This CDR3 region has 15 residues. CDR1 SGHAT and CDR2 FQNNGV come from the germline V gene. Trimming cost V 6 bases and J 6 bases; bases outside gene matches: 8. CDR3 DNA: TGTGCCAGCAGGATAGGGGCTAGCGGGAGCAATGAGCAGTTCTTC. Its translation is CASRIGASGSNEQFF.

The gene calls are TRBV27 and TRBJ2-7; 7 bases agree with TRBD1. Germline assignment: CDR1 MNHEY and CDR2 SMNVEV (reference sequence). The CDR3 is 13 residues long. V dropped 6 bases and J dropped 0; count of bases not matched to a gene: 2. This chain's CDR3 is CASRGQISYEQYF. The CDR3 nucleotides read TGTGCCAGCAGGGGACAGATCTCCTACGAGCAGTACTTC.

This clone was picked up a small number of times. V and J are TRBV29-1 and TRBJ1-3; D ambiguous. Germline CDR1 is SQVTM and CDR2 is ANQGSEA. V gave up 0 bases and J gave up 3 bases, with 6 bases separating them. There are 13 residues in the CDR3. DNA of the CDR3: TGCAGCGTTGAAGAAGGACTTGGAAACACCATATATTTT. Translated, it gives CSVEEGLGNTIYF.

The rearrangement uses TRBV4-1 and TRBJ1-1, with 8 bases matching TRBD1. Trimming cost V 5 bases and J 11 bases; bases outside gene matches: 7. The CDR3 spans 12 residues. Germline V gene lookup returns CDR1 MGHRA and CDR2 YSYEKL. This CDR3 is CASSAGQGSAFF. CDR3 DNA: TGCGCCAGCAGCGCAGGACAGGGTAGCGCTTTCTTT.